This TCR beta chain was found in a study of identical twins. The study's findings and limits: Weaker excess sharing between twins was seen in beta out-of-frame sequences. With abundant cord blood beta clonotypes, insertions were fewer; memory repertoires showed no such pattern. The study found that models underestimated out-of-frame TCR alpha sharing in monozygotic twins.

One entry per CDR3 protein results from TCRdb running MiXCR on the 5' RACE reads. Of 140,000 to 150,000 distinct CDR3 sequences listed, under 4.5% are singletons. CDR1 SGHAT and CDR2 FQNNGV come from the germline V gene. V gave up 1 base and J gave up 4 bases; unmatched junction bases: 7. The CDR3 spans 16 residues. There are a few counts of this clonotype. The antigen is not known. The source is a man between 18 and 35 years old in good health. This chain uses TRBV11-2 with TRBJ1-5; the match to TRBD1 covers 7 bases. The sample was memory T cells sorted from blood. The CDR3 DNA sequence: TGTGCCAGCAGCTTAGCCCTCGGGACAGAGAATCAGCCCCAGCATTTT. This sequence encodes CASSLALGTENQPQHF.